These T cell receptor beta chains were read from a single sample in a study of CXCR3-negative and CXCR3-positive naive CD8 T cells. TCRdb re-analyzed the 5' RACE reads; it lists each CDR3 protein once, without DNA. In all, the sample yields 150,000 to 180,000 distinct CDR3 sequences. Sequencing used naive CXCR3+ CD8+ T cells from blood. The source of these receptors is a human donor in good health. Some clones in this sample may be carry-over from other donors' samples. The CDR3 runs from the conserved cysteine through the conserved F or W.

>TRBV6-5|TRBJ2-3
CASSYVPGGRDTQYF
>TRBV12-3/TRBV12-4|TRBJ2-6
CASTPRSGANVLTF
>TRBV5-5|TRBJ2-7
CASSLAVSFSYEQYF
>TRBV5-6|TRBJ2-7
CASSVLPTSGGLSYEQYF
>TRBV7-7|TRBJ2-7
CASSPGTRYEQYF
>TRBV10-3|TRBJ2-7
CAISESKGLQEQYF
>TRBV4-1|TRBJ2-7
CASSQGGRAPYEQYF
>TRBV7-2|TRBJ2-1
CATRGRGYNEQFF
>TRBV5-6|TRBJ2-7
CASSSSLIPYEQYF
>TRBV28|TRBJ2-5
CASSPRQGASRETQYF
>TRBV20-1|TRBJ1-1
CSAETGDTEAFF
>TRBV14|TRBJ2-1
CASSQAPSGGRDEQFF
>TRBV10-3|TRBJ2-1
CAISESPGTGYEQFF
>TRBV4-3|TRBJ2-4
CASSQDIRTKNIQYF
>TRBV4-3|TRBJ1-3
CASSQGTAPVSGNTIYF
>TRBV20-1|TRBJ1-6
CSARDIPGQGSNSPLHF
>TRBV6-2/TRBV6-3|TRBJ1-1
CASGVRGGMNTEAFF
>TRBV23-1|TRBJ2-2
CASSPGHLRGTGELFF
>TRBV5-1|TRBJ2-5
CASSETSGSQETQYF
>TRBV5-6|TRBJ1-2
CASSLDPVYYDFDGYTF
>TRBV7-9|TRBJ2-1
CASSRPPNTAGYNEQFF
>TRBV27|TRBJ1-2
CASSFGTFYGYTF
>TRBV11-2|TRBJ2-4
CASSSLPGAKNIQYF
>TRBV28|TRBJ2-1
CASSLLGVEDEQFF
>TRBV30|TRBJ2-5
CAWSATTVQETQYF
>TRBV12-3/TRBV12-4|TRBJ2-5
CASSSGGRSGQETQYF
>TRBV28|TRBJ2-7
CASSPRIIFYEQYF
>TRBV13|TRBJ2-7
CASSLGGRGREQYF
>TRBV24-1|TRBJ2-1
CATSDVGREQFF
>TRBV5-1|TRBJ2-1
CASSLVSGEIYNEQFF
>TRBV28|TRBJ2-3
CASSLSPLDSAADTQYF
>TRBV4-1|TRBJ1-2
CASSQVNLPETSNGYTF
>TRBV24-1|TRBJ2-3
CATSDPTLGLDTQYF
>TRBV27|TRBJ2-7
CASSLGWASSAEQYF
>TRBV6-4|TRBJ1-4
CASSPDEKGKLFF
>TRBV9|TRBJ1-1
CASSVGGRQGDTEAFF
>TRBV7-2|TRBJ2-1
CASSLPPYNEQFF
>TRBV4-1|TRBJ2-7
CASSRPGGYEQYF